The 18 T cell receptor beta chains below were found in one sample sequenced in a study of T cell responses to AZD1222 COVID-19 vaccine. Measured with immunoSEQ multiplex PCR; TCRdb has only the in-frame clones, and not every one. The sample lists tens of thousands of clones, 70% to 85% occurring once. This material consisted of peripheral blood, taken on day 0 of MenACWY control vaccination. The source is an adult in good health.

Only one count was recorded for this clone. The chain couples TRBV7-6 to TRBJ2-7; 8 bases align to TRBD2. Unmatched junction bases numbered 2, after V lost 1 base and J lost 6 bases. The CDR3 length is 13 residues. Germline assignment: CDR1 SGHVS and CDR2 FNYEAQ. The CDR3 loop reads CASSLDGGGEQYF. The CDR3 coding sequence is TGTGCCAGCAGCTTAGACGGGGGGGGCGAGCAGTACTTC.

The chain combines TRBV5-1 with TRBJ2-3, with D perhaps TRBD1 or TRBD2 (5 bases each). V was shortened by 4 bases and J by 0 bases, with 18 bases between the two germline ends. Germline CDR1 and CDR2: SGHRS and YFSETQ. The CDR3 is 17 residues long. The CDR3 sequence is CASSPGTVITSTDTQYF. The CDR3 nucleotides are TGCGCCAGCAGCCCCGGGACGGTCATTACTAGCACAGATACGCAGTATTTT.

In DNA, the CDR3 is TGTGCCAGCACCGGGGGGTATTTTGGTTCGGATGAGCAGTTCTTC. Encoded protein: CASTGGYFGSDEQFF. The chain carries TRBV2 and TRBJ2-1; TRBD2 agrees at 7 bases. The CDR3 contains 15 residues. CDR1 and CDR2 from the germline V gene are SNHLY and FYNNEI. V shed 7 bases, J shed 8 bases, and the junction held 14 bases outside the gene matches.

The chain recombines TRBV10-3 with TRBJ1-3; D is unresolved. Germline V lookup: CDR1 ENHRY, CDR2 SYGVKD. The CDR3 covers 14 residues. V dropped 8 bases and J dropped 2 bases, with 13 bases sitting between them. For the CDR3, the DNA is TGTGCCATCGGGAAAGGAGTAGCTGGAAACACCATATATTTT. The encoded protein is CAIGKGVAGNTIYF.

V and J are TRBV7-9 and TRBJ1-1; 8 positions agree with TRBD1. Trimming at V came to 5 bases and at J to 0 bases, leaving 5 bases not matched to a gene. The CDR3 has 15 amino acids. Germline assignment: CDR1 SEHNR and CDR2 FQNEAQ (reference sequence). The CDR3 coding sequence is TGTGCCAGCAGCCGACGGACAGGGATGAACACTGAAGCTTTCTTT. Amino acids: CASSRRTGMNTEAFF.

This clone was detected once. The V gene is TRBV7-9, the J gene TRBJ1-5; 9 bases agree with TRBD1. From germline, CDR1 is SEHNR and CDR2 FQNEAQ (reference sequence). This CDR3 contains 15 residues. Trimming removed 10 bases from V and 6 bases from J; junction bases left unmatched: 13. The CDR3 region is CATDPGQGVFQPQHF. The DNA of the CDR3 is TGTGCCACAGACCCGGGACAGGGAGTATTTCAGCCCCAGCATTTT.

CDR3 bases: TGTGCCAGCAGGGGAAGACAGGGGGCTGGAAACACCATATATTTT. Its protein product is CASRGRQGAGNTIYF. This chain connects TRBV2 to TRBJ1-3, with TRBD1 matching over 9 bases. V gave up 6 bases and J gave up 2 bases; unmatched junction bases: 5. Looked up from germline, CDR1 is SNHLY and CDR2 is FYNNEI. There are 15 residues in the CDR3. Combining the CDR3 with reference TRBV2 and TRBJ1-3 gives the whole variable domain EPEVTQTPSHQVTQMGQEVILRCVPISNHLYFYWYRQILGQKVEFLVSFYNNEISEKSEIFDDQFSVERPDGSNFTLKIRSTKLEDSAMYFCASRGRQGAGNTIYFGEGSWLTVV.

The chain couples TRBV14 to TRBJ2-7; a weak D match, TRBD1 (5 bases). From germline, CDR1 is SGHDN and CDR2 FVKESK. V lost 3 bases, J lost 2 bases, and 8 bases lay in between. This CDR3 has 13 amino acids. CDR3 residues: CASSQGRAYEQYF. In DNA, the CDR3 is TGTGCCAGCAGCCAGGGCAGGGCCTACGAGCAGTACTTC.

This clone was recorded a few times. This chain links TRBV25-1 with TRBJ1-4; tentatively, D is TRBD1 (6 bases). Germline V gene lookup returns CDR1 MGHDK and CDR2 SYGVNS. Deletions cut 6 bases from V and 2 bases from J, with 22 bases between. There are 18 residues in the CDR3. For the CDR3, the DNA is TGTGCCAGCAGCGCCCTTCAGGGGACCTGGGCTACTAATGAAAAACTGTTTTTT. Translating gives CASSALQGTWATNEKLFF.

The CDR3 DNA reads TGTGCCTGGAGTGCCGGAAGCCTCTCTGGAAACACCATATATTTT. It is translated as CAWSAGSLSGNTIYF. The V gene is TRBV30, the J gene TRBJ1-3, with D unresolved. This CDR3 spans 15 amino acids. Trimming cost V 1 base and J 0 bases, with 10 bases left between them. Germline V gene lookup returns CDR1 GTSNPN and CDR2 SVGIG (reference sequence).

Judged by abundance, this clone is medium-sized. The rearrangement joins TRBV28 to TRBJ1-6; D is unresolved. With 7 bases removed from V and 8 bases from J, the gap between germline ends came to 15 bases. CDR1 is MDHEN, CDR2 SYDVKM, per germline. This CDR3 comprises 14 residues. The CDR3 bases are TGTGCCAGCAATCCCGGGTCAGGCTATTCACCCCTCCACTTT. Protein product: CASNPGSGYSPLHF.

The chain couples TRBV18 to TRBJ1-5; 7 bases agree with TRBD1. Trimming removed 0 bases from V and 5 bases from J; junction bases left unmatched: 4. The CDR3 has 15 residues. In germline, CDR1 is KGHSH, CDR2 LQKENI. The CDR3: CASSPPAGGHQPQHF. As DNA, the CDR3 is TGTGCCAGCTCACCACCCGCAGGGGGTCATCAGCCCCAGCATTTT.

This rearrangement joins TRBV5-8 to TRBJ2-1, with D maybe TRBD1 (5 bases). CDR1 is SGHTS and CDR2 is YDEGEE in the germline V gene. Trimming pared 4 bases from V and 4 bases from J, leaving 12 bases between. CDR3 size: 14 residues. The CDR3 DNA reads as TGTGCCAGCAGCCCCAGGGAACTATACAATGAGCAGTTCTTC. Its translation: CASSPRELYNEQFF.

The chain recombines TRBV2 with TRBJ2-7; D unresolved. Trimming stripped 7 bases from V and 3 bases from J, with 7 bases between. Germline CDR1 is SNHLY and CDR2 is FYNNEI. The length of the CDR3 is 11 residues. For the CDR3, the DNA is TGTGCCAGCAAGGAAGGCTACGAGCAGTACTTC. Translation gives CASKEGYEQYF.

The gene calls are TRBV5-1 and TRBJ1-1; the D is unclear. Trimming pared 4 bases from V and 0 bases from J, leaving 4 bases between. The CDR3 length is 12 residues. From germline, CDR1 is SGHRS and CDR2 YFSETQ. CDR3 sequence: CASSGLNTEAFF. CDR3 nucleotide sequence: TGCGCCAGCAGCGGTCTGAACACTGAAGCTTTCTTT.

V and J are TRBV5-1 and TRBJ1-1; tentative D call: TRBD1 (6 bases). This CDR3 is 15 amino acids long. The germline V gene has CDR1 SGHRS and CDR2 YFSETQ. V gave up 4 bases and J gave up 6 bases, with 19 bases separating them. The CDR3 region has the DNA TGCGCCAGCAGCCTACAGGGTCGACACTCAGCTGAAGCTTTCTTT. It translates to CASSLQGRHSAEAFF.

This CDR3 is CASSLNIVGYTF. As DNA, the CDR3 is TGTGCCAGCAGTTTAAACATCGTTGGCTACACCTTC. The V call is TRBV12-3 or TRBV12-4, the J call TRBJ1-2, with D unresolved. Trimming removed 2 bases from V and 7 bases from J, with 8 bases in between. The CDR3 totals 12 residues.

V gene TRBV5-4 combines with J gene TRBJ2-2; D may match TRBD1 or TRBD2 (5 bases each). The germline V and J ends were trimmed by 4 bases and 2 bases, with 18 bases remaining between them. Per germline, CDR1 SGHNT and CDR2 YYREEE (reference sequence). CDR3 length: 17 residues. CDR3 sequence (DNA): TGTGCCAGCAGCCTCTCCGGGACCCAACTCAACACCGGGGAGCTGTTTTTT. Translation: CASSLSGTQLNTGELFF.